This entry lists 17 T cell receptor beta chains sequenced from one sample in a study of Graves' ophthalmopathy and Graves' hyperthyroidism. Amplification from RNA transcripts yielded the TCR beta CDR3 regions. HTBI primers were used in a first-round RT-PCR, which preceded a second-round multiplex PCR. TCRdb fed the multiplex PCR reads into MiXCR, producing one record per CDR3 protein. The table includes about 240,000 distinct CDR3 sequences, less than 55% detected once. The source material was peripheral blood. Receptors originate from an adult man with Graves' ophthalmopathy.

V is TRBV10-3 and J is TRBJ2-7; 12 bases fit TRBD2. Germline trimming cut 6 bases from V and 5 bases from J; bases unmatched to any gene: 8. This CDR3 has 15 amino acids. CDR1 is ENHRY and CDR2 is SYGVKD in the germline V gene. CDR3 sequence: CAISHKGLAGDEQYF. The CDR3 coding sequence is TGTGCCATCAGCCACAAGGGACTAGCGGGTGACGAGCAGTACTTC.

The chain joins TRBV7-3 to TRBJ2-7; possibly TRBD2 for D (5 bases). The CDR3 spans 16 residues. Germline V gene sequence: CDR1 SGHTA, CDR2 FQGTGA. V was cut by 5 bases and J by 7 bases, with 24 bases left in between. The CDR3 nucleotides read TGTGCCAGCAGCCCGACCCGGGGTAGCGAGTGGGGTGAGCAGTACTTC. This codes for CASSPTRGSEWGEQYF. The full variable domain, completed using reference TRBV7-3 and TRBJ2-7, is GAGVSQTPSNKVTEKGKYVELRCDPISGHTALYWYRQSLGQGPEFLIYFQGTGAADDSGLPNDRFFAVRPEGSVSTLKIQRTERGDSAVYLCASSPTRGSEWGEQYFGPGTRLTVT.

This clonotype has more than one count but fewer than ten. The CDR3 is CSVVRAGVRETQYF. The CDR3 bases are TGCAGCGTTGTACGAGCGGGAGTTCGAGAGACCCAGTACTTC. The chain links TRBV29-1 to TRBJ2-5; the match to TRBD2 covers 8 bases. The germline CDR1 and CDR2 sequences are SQVTM and ANQGSEA. V shed 4 bases and J 4 bases; nucleotides not matched to a gene: 8. CDR3 length: 14 amino acids.

The chain employs TRBV6-6 and TRBJ2-5; 12 nucleotides match TRBD1. Germline V gene lookup returns CDR1 MNHNY and CDR2 SVGAGI (reference sequence). Trimming took 6 bases from V and 5 from J; bases not matched to a gene: 7. The CDR3 loop spans 15 amino acids. The CDR3 sequence is CASRGGTGGGETQYF. The DNA of the CDR3 is TGTGCCAGCAGGGGCGGGACAGGGGGCGGGGAGACCCAGTACTTC.

In this sample, this clonotype turned up a few times. The chain recombines TRBV12-5 with TRBJ1-5, with D perhaps matching TRBD1 (5 bases). Trimming removed 5 bases at V and 5 bases at J, with 7 bases between. The CDR3 runs 12 residues. CDR1 is LGHNT and CDR2 is FRNRAP in the germline V gene. The CDR3 sequence: CASGLTDQPQHF. The DNA for the CDR3 is TGTGCTAGTGGTCTGACAGATCAGCCCCAGCATTTT.

The gene calls are TRBV20-1 and TRBJ2-7; possibly TRBD1 for D (6 bases). The germline CDR1 and CDR2 sequences are DFQATT and SNEGSKA (reference sequence). Trimming shortened V by 0 bases and J by 2 bases, and 14 bases separated the two germline ends. This CDR3 is built from 15 residues. The CDR3, as DNA: TGCAGTGCTAGAGATCGGGCAGGGACACCCTACGAGCAGTACTTC. Protein: CSARDRAGTPYEQYF.

The V call is TRBV10-3, the J call TRBJ1-2, with D possibly matching TRBD1 (5 bases). Germline V gene lookup returns CDR1 ENHRY and CDR2 SYGVKD. Trimming took 4 bases from V and 5 from J, leaving 20 bases between them. There are 16 residues in the CDR3. In nucleotides, the CDR3 is TGTGCCATCAGTGGGGCGGGGGTCAGGGAGAAATATGGCTACACCTTC. It specifies CAISGAGVREKYGYTF.

This clonotype was found many times. The CDR3 reads CSVPKGGSGNTGELFF. In DNA, the CDR3 is TGCAGCGTTCCTAAGGGCGGTAGCGGGAACACCGGGGAGCTGTTTTTT. This chain connects TRBV29-1 to TRBJ2-2; possible D gene TRBD2, 6 bases. The CDR3 loop spans 16 amino acids. Trimming took 5 bases from V and 1 from J, leaving 17 bases between them. Germline V gene sequence: CDR1 SQVTM, CDR2 ANQGSEA.

A remark on this clonotype: This likely comes from a read error, as the CDR3 has no conserved phenylalanine or tryptophan at its end. The DNA is omitted, as the CDR3 cannot be located on it reliably, and the CDR3 follows TCRdb's listing. The V call is TRBV7-9, the J call TRBJ1-1. From its first to its last residue, the CDR3 has 8 amino acids. Germline V CDR1 and CDR2: SEHNR, FQNEAQ (reference sequence). The CDR3 sequence is CASSLGIT.

This clonotype came up a few times. DNA for the CDR3: TGTGCCAGCAGCGAGGGCCGCTCTGGGGCCAACGTCCTGACTTTC. The encoded protein is CASSEGRSGANVLTF. The chain uses TRBV2 and TRBJ2-6; D possibly corresponds to TRBD2 (5 bases). Germline V gene sequence: CDR1 SNHLY, CDR2 FYNNEI. The CDR3 has 15 amino acids. With 6 bases removed from V and 0 bases from J, the gap between germline ends came to 9 bases.

This clonotype was counted a few times. The chain couples TRBV5-5 to TRBJ2-7, with D perhaps matching TRBD1 or TRBD2 (7 bases each). Germline lookup yields CDR1 SGHKS and CDR2 YYEKEE (reference sequence). The CDR3 sequence is 18 residues long. The germline V and J ends were trimmed by 3 bases and 3 bases, with 25 bases remaining between them. The CDR3: CASSSGGGGLKGVYEQYF. The CDR3 DNA sequence: TGTGCCAGCAGCTCAGGGGGGGGAGGCCTGAAGGGGGTCTACGAGCAGTACTTC.

In this sample, this clonotype turned up a few times. The gene calls are TRBV7-6 and TRBJ2-2; 11 bases align to TRBD2. V was pared by 5 bases and J by 2 bases, with 4 bases of the junction left unmatched. CDR3 length equals 16 residues. Germline V lookup: CDR1 SGHVS, CDR2 FNYEAQ. The DNA of the CDR3 is TGTGCCAGCAGCCAAGGGACTAGCGGAAACACCGGGGAGCTGTTTTTT. This sequence encodes CASSQGTSGNTGELFF.

The gene calls are TRBV7-2 and TRBJ2-5; 10 nucleotides align to TRBD2. With 6 bases clipped from V and 1 base from J, the junction kept 5 bases outside the gene matches. Per germline, CDR1 SGHTA and CDR2 FQGNSA. This CDR3 has 15 residues. CDR3 sequence (DNA): TGTGCCAGCAGTTCTCAGCGGGAGGGCCAAGAGACCCAGTACTTC. Protein sequence: CASSSQREGQETQYF.

The chain uses TRBV9 and TRBJ1-6; the match to TRBD1 covers 9 bases. CDR1 is SGDLS and CDR2 is YYNGEE in the germline V gene. J was trimmed by 10 bases and V by 7 bases; bases with no gene match: 15. This CDR3 is 16 amino acids long. For the CDR3, the DNA is TGTGCCAGCTCACCAATGGGACAGGGAGCGCAATCACCCCTCCACTTT. It codes for CASSPMGQGAQSPLHF.

The V gene is TRBV9, the J gene TRBJ2-2, with D perhaps TRBD2 (5 bases). CDR1 SGDLS and CDR2 YYNGEE come from the germline V gene. The CDR3 has 16 residues. Trimming pared 2 bases from V and 2 bases from J, leaving 13 bases between. In nucleotides, the CDR3 is TGTGCCAGCAGCGTGCGAGGGATAACCAACACCGGGGAGCTGTTTTTT. Protein sequence: CASSVRGITNTGELFF.

The table lists this clonotype with a few counts. This chain links TRBV2 with TRBJ1-4; D remains ambiguous. Trimming shortened V by 3 bases and J by 7 bases, and 21 bases separated the two germline ends. CDR3 length equals 17 residues. Germline loops: CDR1 SNHLY, CDR2 FYNNEI. CDR3 in amino acids: CASSDSGRDTGGEKLFF. DNA of the CDR3: TGTGCCAGCAGTGATAGCGGTCGCGATACGGGTGGTGAAAAACTGTTTTTT.

This chain connects TRBV9 to TRBJ2-5; D gene uncertain. Trimming took 0 bases from V and 5 from J, leaving 14 bases between them. CDR1 SGDLS and CDR2 YYNGEE come from the germline V gene. This CDR3 is 15 amino acids long. CDR3 DNA: TGTGCCAGCAGCGTAGACGCGGCGCCCGGGGAGACCCAGTACTTC. Its translation: CASSVDAAPGETQYF.